One and the same sample provided the 27 T cell receptor beta chains below, sequenced in a study of cytomegalovirus exposure and HLA in healthy donors (dated by TCRdb to about 2017). Library generation was performed with the immunoSEQ multiplex PCR assay. For the multiplex PCR, a mixture combining 60 forward primers for TCR Vbeta segments and 13 reverse primers for TCR Jbeta segments was used. The immuneACCESS repertoire file appears here via TCRdb, limited to in-frame rearrangements. These files lack a portion of the clones; in checked studies, under half of the deficit traces to unresolved V genes, and the cause of the others is not known. Across this sample there are 140,000 to 150,000 clones, with roughly 9.7% seen only once. The top ten clonotypes cover about 1.9% of the sample. The sequenced sample was PBMCs. Source of these receptors: a man between 50 and 59 years old in good health and CMV-seronegative.

This clone has only a few counts. The chain uses TRBV29-1 and TRBJ1-2, with D maybe TRBD1 (6 bases). CDR3 length: 11 amino acids. The germline gives CDR1 SQVTM, CDR2 ANQGSEA. CDR3 nucleotides: TGCAGTGGACAGATTAACTATGGCTACACCTTC. Translation gives CSGQINYGYTF.

A few counts support this clone. For the CDR3, the DNA is TGTGCCAGCAGCTTGGGTTTGGTTGGGGGGAGCTCCTACAATGAGCAGTTCTTC. It yields the protein CASSLGLVGGSSYNEQFF. The rearrangement uses TRBV5-4 and TRBJ2-1; tentative D call: TRBD2 (6 bases). The germline CDR1 and CDR2 sequences are SGHNT and YYREEE (reference sequence). The CDR3 extends over 18 amino acids. V was pared by 0 bases and J by 0 bases, with 16 bases between.

The genes are TRBV9 and TRBJ2-7; 8 bases map to TRBD1. V shed 3 bases and J 2 bases; nucleotides not matched to a gene: 4. The CDR3 consists of 14 residues. CDR1 is SGDLS, CDR2 YYNGEE, per germline. CDR3 DNA sequence: TGTGCCAGCAGCGCAGGGGGCCCAACCTACGAGCAGTACTTC. Encoded protein: CASSAGGPTYEQYF. The full variable domain, rest sourced from reference TRBV9 and TRBJ2-7, is DSGVTQTPKHLITATGQRVTLRCSPRSGDLSVYWYQQSLDQGLQFLIQYYNGEERAKGNILERFSAQQFPDLHSELNLSSLELGDSALYFCASSAGGPTYEQYFGPGTRLTVT.

The V call is TRBV2, the J call TRBJ1-1; the D is unclear. The CDR3 sequence is 14 residues long. CDR1 is SNHLY, CDR2 FYNNEI, per germline. V was trimmed by 6 bases and J by 2 bases, leaving 13 bases between them. This CDR3 reads CASRPNGVNTEAFF. The CDR3 bases are TGTGCCAGCAGACCCAATGGAGTTAACACTGAAGCTTTCTTT.

This clone was found a few times. The chain is built from TRBV19 and TRBJ1-5; tentative D call: TRBD1 (6 bases). Trimming took off 3 bases at V and 10 bases at J, with 25 bases between the two ends. Germline V gives CDR1 LNHDA, CDR2 SQIVND (reference sequence). The CDR3 totals 17 residues. This CDR3 reads CASSMSPGQSPRNPQHF. DNA of the CDR3: TGTGCCAGTAGTATGAGCCCCGGACAGTCCCCTCGGAATCCCCAGCATTTT.

J is TRBJ2-6 and V is TRBV7-3, with TRBD1 matching 10 bases. J was trimmed by 2 bases and V by 2 bases; bases with no gene match: 3. Germline V gene sequence: CDR1 SGHTA, CDR2 FQGTGA. The CDR3 is made up of 17 amino acids. The DNA for the CDR3 is TGTGCCAGCAGCTTATTCGGACAGGGGGCTGGGGCCAACGTCCTGACTTTC. Its protein is CASSLFGQGAGANVLTF.

The rearrangement joins TRBV7-3 to TRBJ2-7, with 8 bases matching TRBD1. The CDR3 spans 15 residues. CDR1 is SGHTA and CDR2 is FQGTGA in the germline V gene. Trimming removed 6 bases from V and 5 bases from J; junction bases left unmatched: 12. CDR3: CASSSGGRRGDEQYF. As DNA, the CDR3 is TGTGCCAGCAGTTCAGGGGGCAGGAGGGGCGACGAGCAGTACTTC.

As regards this clone: Other nucleotide sequences from this sample produce the same CDR3. V usage is TRBV20-1 and J usage is TRBJ1-1, with D possibly being TRBD1 (6 bases). This CDR3 contains 11 residues. CDR1 is DFQATT, CDR2 SNEGSKA, per germline (reference sequence). V gave up 6 bases and J gave up 1 base, with 6 bases separating them. CDR3 region: CSAGGNTEAFF. CDR3 DNA: TGCAGTGCAGGGGGGAACACTGAAGCTTTCTTT.

The chain employs TRBV2 and TRBJ2-3; 11 bases match TRBD2. V shed 6 bases and J 3 bases; nucleotides not matched to a gene: 11. This CDR3 region has 17 residues. Germline CDR1 and CDR2: SNHLY and FYNNEI. CDR3 nucleotides: TGTGCCAGCAGAATTAGCGGGAGGGCCTTAATGACAGATACGCAGTATTTT. It encodes CASRISGRALMTDTQYF.

In this sample, this clone turned up a few times. This chain joins TRBV15 and TRBJ1-2, with 7 bases matching TRBD1. Germline lookup yields CDR1 LNHNV and CDR2 YYDKDF (reference sequence). V lost 5 bases, J lost 8 bases, and 17 bases stayed unmatched. The CDR3 sequence is 16 residues long. CDR3 sequence: CATSLQLRTGAVGYTF. The CDR3 DNA sequence: TGTGCCACCAGCCTCCAACTCAGGACAGGTGCGGTAGGCTACACCTTC.

V and J are TRBV6-1 and TRBJ2-1; 7 bases map to TRBD1. CDR1 is MNHNS and CDR2 is SASEGT in the germline V gene. With V trimmed by 8 bases and J by 10 bases, 14 bases remained unmatched. The CDR3 totals 14 residues. The CDR3 protein is CASFEGARASEQFF. In DNA form, the CDR3 reads TGTGCCAGCTTTGAGGGGGCGCGGGCTAGCGAGCAGTTCTTC.

The chain uses TRBV5-6 and TRBJ2-7; TRBD1 might be the D (5 bases). The germline V gene encodes CDR1 SGHDT and CDR2 YYEEEE. Trimming removed 2 bases from V and 2 bases from J, with 17 bases in between. The CDR3 runs 16 residues. The CDR3 reads CASSFIGRQGAYEQYF. In nucleotides, the CDR3 is TGTGCCAGCAGCTTTATAGGGCGCCAAGGGGCCTACGAGCAGTACTTC. The variable domain in full, with the rest retrieved from reference TRBV5-6 and TRBJ2-7, is DAGVTQSPTHLIKTRGQQVTLRCSPKSGHDTVSWYQQALGQGPQFIFQYYEEEERQRGNFPDRFSGHQFPNYSSELNVNALLLGDSALYLCASSFIGRQGAYEQYFGPGTRLTVT.

The chain combines TRBV9 with TRBJ2-2; 7 bases agree with TRBD2. V shed 4 bases and J 0 bases; nucleotides not matched to a gene: 9. CDR1 is SGDLS and CDR2 is YYNGEE in the germline V gene. There are 17 residues in the CDR3. CDR3 in DNA: TGTGCCAGCAGCCCGTCTCTCGCGGGGGCGAACACCGGGGAGCTGTTTTTT. Translation gives CASSPSLAGANTGELFF.

This clone was seen more than once but under ten times. The V call is TRBV6-1, the J call TRBJ2-7; 12 positions agree with TRBD2. This CDR3 has 16 amino acids. V was pared by 3 bases and J by 4 bases, with 7 bases of the junction left unmatched. The germline gives CDR1 MNHNS, CDR2 SASEGT. DNA for the CDR3: TGTGCCAGCAGTGACCCCGGGACTAGCGGGCTGTACGAGCAGTACTTC. This encodes CASSDPGTSGLYEQYF.

This chain uses TRBV15 with TRBJ2-5; the match to TRBD2 covers 14 bases. The CDR3 runs to 17 residues. V lost 2 bases to trimming and J lost 2 bases; unmatched junction nucleotides: 4. Germline CDR1 reads LNHNV; CDR2 reads YYDKDF (reference sequence). CDR3 sequence: CATSRSTSGGGQETQYF. CDR3 sequence (DNA): TGTGCCACCAGCAGATCGACTAGCGGGGGGGGGCAAGAGACCCAGTACTTC.

This chain joins TRBV6-1 and TRBJ2-2; the match to TRBD1 covers 7 bases. The CDR3 has 14 residues. CDR1 and CDR2 from the germline V gene are MNHNS and SASEGT. Trimming cost V 4 bases and J 5 bases; bases outside gene matches: 4. CDR3 in DNA: TGTGCCAGCAGTGCTCAACAGGGGACCGGGGAGCTGTTTTTT. Translating gives CASSAQQGTGELFF.

This clone has only a few counts. This chain links TRBV19 with TRBJ1-3; D call uncertain. CDR1 and CDR2 from the germline V gene are LNHDA and SQIVND (reference sequence). The CDR3 is made up of 15 amino acids. V was shortened by 0 bases and J by 6 bases, with 12 bases between the two germline ends. In DNA form, the CDR3 reads TGTGCCAGTAGTATAGACAGCGCCAGCCCAAACACCATATATTTT. It is translated as CASSIDSASPNTIYF.

The rearrangement uses TRBV6-1 and TRBJ2-3; 9 bases line up with TRBD2. Trimming took 6 bases from V and 4 from J; bases not matched to a gene: 8. From germline, CDR1 is MNHNS and CDR2 SASEGT. The CDR3 contains 15 residues. CDR3 loop: CASRGEGLASDTQYF. Here the CDR3 DNA reads TGTGCCAGCAGGGGGGAGGGACTAGCCTCAGATACGCAGTATTTT.

Regarding this clone: Other DNA sequences from this sample encode an identical CDR3 as well. The CDR3 loop reads CASRSTGSGNTIYF. For the CDR3, the DNA is TGTGCCAGCAGGAGTACGGGCTCTGGAAACACCATATATTTT. The chain joins TRBV6-5 to TRBJ1-3; D gene uncertain. The CDR3 has 14 amino acids. Trimming shortened V by 6 bases and J by 0 bases, and 9 bases separated the two germline ends. Germline values: CDR1 MNHEY, CDR2 SVGAGI.

This clone was detected a few times. The chain employs TRBV11-2 and TRBJ1-5; a possible D gene is TRBD1 (6 bases). Germline V lookup: CDR1 SGHAT, CDR2 FQNNGV. V was clipped by 2 bases and J by 0 bases, with 20 bases between them. This CDR3 region has 19 residues. CDR3 region: CASSLFGGRSGFSNQPQHF. CDR3 nucleotide sequence: TGTGCCAGCAGCTTATTTGGGGGCCGATCAGGATTTAGCAATCAGCCCCAGCATTTT.

The V call is TRBV6-6, the J call TRBJ2-3, with 9 nucleotides matching TRBD1. V lost 3 bases to trimming and J lost 13 bases; unmatched junction nucleotides: 8. Germline lookup yields CDR1 MNHNY and CDR2 SVGAGI (reference sequence). This CDR3 spans 13 amino acids. The CDR3 DNA is TGTGCCAGCAGTTATAGACCCCGGGACAGGGAGTATTTT. This translates into CASSYRPRDREYF.

This clone was counted once. The chain uses TRBV18 and TRBJ2-3; 8 positions agree with TRBD2. This CDR3 has 17 residues. The V gene end was trimmed by 2 bases and the J gene end by 9 bases; junction bases not matched to a gene: 16. The V gene's germline CDR1 is KGHSH and CDR2 LQKENI. The CDR3 coding sequence is TGTGCCAGCTCACCAATAGTTCAAGCGGGGGCCTTGATAACGCAGTATTTT. Amino acid sequence: CASSPIVQAGALITQYF.

The chain combines TRBV7-2 with TRBJ2-3; 8 bases match TRBD2. Trimming removed 2 bases from V and 0 bases from J; junction bases left unmatched: 4. Per the germline V gene, CDR1 is SGHTA and CDR2 is FQGNSA. The CDR3 has 16 amino acids. CDR3 sequence reads: CASSLMSGGSTDTQYF. The CDR3 coding sequence is TGTGCCAGCAGCTTAATGTCGGGGGGGAGCACAGATACGCAGTATTTT.

This clone has only a few counts. The gene calls are TRBV2 and TRBJ1-2; D is perhaps TRBD1 (5 bases). The CDR3 totals 13 residues. Trimming left V 5 bases short and J 2 bases short, with 9 bases between. Germline lookup yields CDR1 SNHLY and CDR2 FYNNEI. The CDR3 region has the DNA TGTGCCAGCAGTCCCGACAGCAACTATGGCTACACCTTC. This encodes CASSPDSNYGYTF.

This clone came up a few times. The chain employs TRBV6-1 and TRBJ1-3; a possible D gene is TRBD1 (5 bases). The CDR3 runs to 15 residues. In germline, CDR1 is MNHNS, CDR2 SASEGT. V dropped 0 bases and J dropped 4 bases, with 10 bases sitting between them. CDR3 loop: CASSEAGTKGNTIYF. DNA of the CDR3: TGTGCCAGCAGTGAAGCCGGGACTAAGGGAAACACCATATATTTT.

This clone has a handful of counts. This chain's CDR3 is CASRRQAEYTDTQYF. CDR3 nucleotide sequence: TGTGCCAGCAGAAGACAGGCGGAGTACACAGATACGCAGTATTTT. V and J are TRBV6-5 and TRBJ2-3, with D perhaps TRBD1 (6 bases). Germline CDR1 is MNHEY and CDR2 is SVGAGI. The CDR3 length is 15 residues. The ends were cut back, 6 bases at V and 2 bases at J, with 15 bases in the middle.

A remark on this clone: Because it lacks the conserved phenylalanine or tryptophan at the end, this CDR3 is likely a read error. No DNA is shown, since the ends of the CDR3 on it are uncertain; the CDR3 is the one TCRdb lists. CDR3 sequence: CASSPSNDRGQWI. V usage is TRBV18 and J usage is TRBJ1-1; TRBD1, as called in the table, went unchecked against the DNA. From germline, CDR1 is KGHSH and CDR2 LQKENI. The CDR3 length equals 13 residues, ends included.